This TCR beta chain is drawn from a study of blood T cells in healthy people across ages. Study-level information: When template switching was applied, about one barcoded beta molecule was captured per two T cells.

This clonotype was picked up a small number of times. The V gene lost 4 bases and the J gene lost 2 bases, with 17 bases spanning the gap. Germline V lookup: CDR1 SGDLS, CDR2 YYNGEE. CDR3 length: 16 amino acids. Combining a sample-barcoded 5' primer with a J-beta primer mix, a second PCR ran for roughly 7 to 12 cycles. Researchers report that a template-switch adaptor with 12 random nucleotides tagged each cDNA molecule. One entry per CDR3 protein results from TCRdb running MiXCR on the 5' RACE reads. The sample includes around 1,000,000 distinct CDR3 sequences, more than 30% seen only once; the top ten take over 10%.

Material for sequencing was blood. This sequence joins TRBV9 and TRBJ2-3; D is ambiguous. The sequence was collected from a man in his late teens or twenties in good health. CDR3 in amino acids: CASSLTHRPTTDTQYF. The CDR3 DNA sequence: TGTGCCAGCAGCCTCACCCACCGGCCTACCACAGATACGCAGTATTTT.